Listed below are T cell receptor beta chains from one sample, sequenced in a study of shared clonotypes between healthy human individuals. The table came from immunoSEQ multiplex PCR; TCRdb's copy has only in-frame clones and leaves some out. Counted here are under 1,900,000 clones, approximately 98.5% occurring once; the ten biggest clones make up 0.36%. The sequenced sample was naive CD4+ T cells sorted from blood. These receptors all come from a young man in good health. The CDR3 runs from the conserved cysteine through the conserved F or W. Fields, in order: V gene, clone size, CDR3 protein. A clone size is listed for some rows: how often the clone was seen (once, few, many), or a class if it is expanded.

V: TRBV5-1; size: -; CDR3: CASSPRWGARGDTEAFF
V: TRBV6-5; size: -; CDR3: CASGMDRGWDGEQFF
V: TRBV10-3; size: -; CDR3: CAISESSGTGNRPQHF
V: TRBV7-6; size: -; CDR3: CASSPYQRTATYNEQFF
V: TRBV29-1; size: -; CDR3: CSVDGGRGTGELFF
V: TRBV19; size: -; CDR3: CASSPIYQPQHF
V: TRBV28; size: -; CDR3: CASSLSGQGNYEQYF
V: TRBV25-1; size: -; CDR3: CASSGISSSYEQYF
V: TRBV25-1; size: -; CDR3: CASVGGIQETQYF
V: TRBV7-2; size: -; CDR3: CASSLVLVGNYGYTF
V: TRBV29-1; size: -; CDR3: CSVRPPQETQYF
V: TRBV5-1; size: once; CDR3: CASSLDPGAVETQYF
V: TRBV7-9; size: -; CDR3: CASSRPMETQYF
V: TRBV4-3; size: -; CDR3: CASSRSRQGLQDTQYF
V: TRBV10-1; size: -; CDR3: CASRRNTGELFF
V: TRBV30; size: once; CDR3: CAWSVAGAGNTEAFF
V: TRBV2; size: -; CDR3: CASSSLRNEKLFF
V: TRBV5-6; size: -; CDR3: CASSLGTRVTYEQYF
V: TRBV28; size: -; CDR3: CASSRLGTGEYEQYF
V: TRBV27; size: -; CDR3: CATRTLPENTGELFF
V: TRBV5-8; size: -; CDR3: CASSPRALNTEAFF
V: TRBV6-4; size: -; CDR3: CASSGLAGVSEQYF
V: TRBV2; size: -; CDR3: CAIRDSLQNTEAFF
V: TRBV9; size: -; CDR3: CASSVGRVGTEAFF
V: TRBV5-4; size: -; CDR3: CASSPGTSTTQYF
V: TRBV7-9; size: -; CDR3: CASSSRRTSTDTQYF
V: TRBV27; size: once; CDR3: CASSLWDFKNTGELFF
V: TRBV5-1; size: -; CDR3: CASSLIPGSNQPQHF
V: TRBV4-1; size: -; CDR3: CASSQPASDGYTF
V: TRBV28; size: -; CDR3: CASRIPLSTDTQYF
V: TRBV7-8; size: -; CDR3: CASSPLLAGYF